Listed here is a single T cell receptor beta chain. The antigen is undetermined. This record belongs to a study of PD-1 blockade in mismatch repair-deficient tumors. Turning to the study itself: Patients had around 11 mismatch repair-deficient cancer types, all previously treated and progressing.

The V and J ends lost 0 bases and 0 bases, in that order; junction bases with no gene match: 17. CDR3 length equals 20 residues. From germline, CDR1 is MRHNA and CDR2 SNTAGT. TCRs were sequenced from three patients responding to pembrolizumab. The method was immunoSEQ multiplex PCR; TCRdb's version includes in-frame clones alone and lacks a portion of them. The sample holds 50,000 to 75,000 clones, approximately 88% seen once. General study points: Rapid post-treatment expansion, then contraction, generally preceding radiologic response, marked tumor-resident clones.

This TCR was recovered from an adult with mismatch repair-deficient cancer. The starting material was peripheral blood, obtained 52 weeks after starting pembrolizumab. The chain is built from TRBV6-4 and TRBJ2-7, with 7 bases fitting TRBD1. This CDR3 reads CASSDSVPGQNSLHSYEQYF. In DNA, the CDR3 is TGTGCCAGCAGTGACTCGGTCCCGGGACAGAACTCGCTTCACTCCTACGAGCAGTACTTC.